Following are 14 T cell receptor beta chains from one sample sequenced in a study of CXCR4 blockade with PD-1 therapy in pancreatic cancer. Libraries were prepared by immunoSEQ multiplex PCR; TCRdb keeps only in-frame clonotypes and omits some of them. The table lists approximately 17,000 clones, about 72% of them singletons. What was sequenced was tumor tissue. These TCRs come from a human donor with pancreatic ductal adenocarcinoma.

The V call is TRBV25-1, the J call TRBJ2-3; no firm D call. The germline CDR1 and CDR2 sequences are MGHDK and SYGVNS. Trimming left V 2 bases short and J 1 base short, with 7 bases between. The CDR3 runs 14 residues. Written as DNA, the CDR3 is TGTGCCAGCAGTGAAAAAGACGGCACAGATACGCAGTATTTT. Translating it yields CASSEKDGTDTQYF. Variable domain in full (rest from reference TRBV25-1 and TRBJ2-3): EADIYQTPRYLVIGTGKKITLECSQTMGHDKMYWYQQDPGMELHLIHYSYGVNSTEKGDLSSESTVSRIRTEHFPLTLESARPSHTSQYLCASSEKDGTDTQYFGPGTRLTVL.

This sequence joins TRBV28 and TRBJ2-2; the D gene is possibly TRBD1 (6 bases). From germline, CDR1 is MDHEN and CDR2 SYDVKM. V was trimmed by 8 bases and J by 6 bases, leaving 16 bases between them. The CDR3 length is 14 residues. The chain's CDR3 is CASGSLQGAGELFF. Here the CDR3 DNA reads TGTGCCAGCGGCTCCCTACAGGGAGCCGGGGAGCTGTTTTTT.

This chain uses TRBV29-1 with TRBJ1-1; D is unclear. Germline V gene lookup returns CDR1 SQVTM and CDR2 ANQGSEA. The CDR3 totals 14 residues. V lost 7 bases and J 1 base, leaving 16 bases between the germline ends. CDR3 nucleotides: TGCAGCGGTCGGGCCCCCGAAGGGAACACTGAAGCTTTCTTT. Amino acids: CSGRAPEGNTEAFF.

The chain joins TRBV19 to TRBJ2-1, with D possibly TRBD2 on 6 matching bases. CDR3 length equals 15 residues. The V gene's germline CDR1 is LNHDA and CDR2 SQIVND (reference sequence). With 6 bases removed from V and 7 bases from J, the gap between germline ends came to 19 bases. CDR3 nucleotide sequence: TGTGCCAGTAGGCGGAGGGGTACAGGTCGGAATGAGCAGTTCTTC. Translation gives CASRRRGTGRNEQFF. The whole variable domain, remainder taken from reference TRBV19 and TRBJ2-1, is DGGITQSPKYLFRKEGQNVTLSCEQNLNHDAMYWYRQDPGQGLRLIYYSQIVNDFQKGDIAEGYSVSREKKESFPLTVTSAQKNPTAFYLCASRRRGTGRNEQFFGPGTRLTVL.

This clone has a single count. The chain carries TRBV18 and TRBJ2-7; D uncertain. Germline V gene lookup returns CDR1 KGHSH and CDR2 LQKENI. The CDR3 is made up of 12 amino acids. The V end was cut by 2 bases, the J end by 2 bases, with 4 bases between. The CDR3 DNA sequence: TGTGCCAGCTCACCAAAGACCTACGAGCAGTACTTC. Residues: CASSPKTYEQYF.

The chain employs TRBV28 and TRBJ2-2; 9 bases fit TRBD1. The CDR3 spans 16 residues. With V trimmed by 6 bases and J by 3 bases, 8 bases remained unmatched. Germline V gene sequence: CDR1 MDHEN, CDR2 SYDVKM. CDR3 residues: CASRQRDRVYTGELFF. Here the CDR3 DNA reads TGTGCCAGCAGACAAAGGGACAGGGTTTACACCGGGGAGCTGTTTTTT. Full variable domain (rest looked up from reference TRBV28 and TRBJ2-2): DVKVTQSSRYLVKRTGEKVFLECVQDMDHENMFWYRQDPGLGLRLIYFSYDVKMKEKGDIPEGYSVSREKKERFSLILESASTNQTSMYLCASRQRDRVYTGELFFGEGSRLTVL.

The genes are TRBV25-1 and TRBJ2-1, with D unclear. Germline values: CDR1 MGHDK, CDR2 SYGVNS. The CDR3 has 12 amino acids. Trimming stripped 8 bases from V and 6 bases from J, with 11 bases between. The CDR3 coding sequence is TGTGCCAGCTCCGAAGGGCGCAATGAGCAGTTCTTC. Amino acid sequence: CASSEGRNEQFF.

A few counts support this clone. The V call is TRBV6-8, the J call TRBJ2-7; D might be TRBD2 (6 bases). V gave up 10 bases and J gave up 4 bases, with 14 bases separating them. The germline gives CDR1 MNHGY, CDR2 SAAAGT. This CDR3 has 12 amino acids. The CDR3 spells CATSRGTYEQYF. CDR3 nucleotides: TGTGCCACGTCCCGGGGGACTTACGAGCAGTACTTC.

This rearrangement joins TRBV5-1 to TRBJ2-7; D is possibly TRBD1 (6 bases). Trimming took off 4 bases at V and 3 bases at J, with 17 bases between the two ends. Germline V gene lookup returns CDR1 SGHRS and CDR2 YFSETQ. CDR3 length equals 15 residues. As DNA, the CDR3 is TGCGCCAGCAGCACTACCGGGACAACTAGCTACGAGCAGTACTTC. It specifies CASSTTGTTSYEQYF.

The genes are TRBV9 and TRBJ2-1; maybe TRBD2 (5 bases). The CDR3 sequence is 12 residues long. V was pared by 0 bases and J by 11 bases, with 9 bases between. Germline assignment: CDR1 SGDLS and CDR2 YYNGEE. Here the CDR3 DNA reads TGTGCCAGCAGCGTAGTTTCCGGGAAGCAGTTCTTC. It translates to CASSVVSGKQFF.

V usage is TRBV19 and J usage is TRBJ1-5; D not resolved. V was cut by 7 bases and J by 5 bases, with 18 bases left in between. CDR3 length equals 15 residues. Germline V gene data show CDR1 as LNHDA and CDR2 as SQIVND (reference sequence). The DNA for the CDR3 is TGTGCCAGTACTAGTATACCCGGAGGTTATCAGCCCCAGCATTTT. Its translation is CASTSIPGGYQPQHF.

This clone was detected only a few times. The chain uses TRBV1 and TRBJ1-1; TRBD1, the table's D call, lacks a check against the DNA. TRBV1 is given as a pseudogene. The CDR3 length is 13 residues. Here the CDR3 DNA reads TGCGCCAGCAGCCAAGCTACAGGGCGTGAAGCTTTCTTT. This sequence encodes CASSQATGREAFF.

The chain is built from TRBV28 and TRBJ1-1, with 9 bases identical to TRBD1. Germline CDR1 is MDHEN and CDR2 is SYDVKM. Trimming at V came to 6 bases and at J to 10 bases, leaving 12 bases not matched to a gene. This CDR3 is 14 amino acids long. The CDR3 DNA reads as TGTGCCAGCAGGATAACAGGGGGCTCCAGAGGAGCTTTCTTT. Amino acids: CASRITGGSRGAFF. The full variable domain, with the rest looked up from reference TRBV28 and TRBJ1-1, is DVKVTQSSRYLVKRTGEKVFLECVQDMDHENMFWYRQDPGLGLRLIYFSYDVKMKEKGDIPEGYSVSREKKERFSLILESASTNQTSMYLCASRITGGSRGAFFGQGTRLTVV.

The CDR3 reads CATRPDRGDTEAFF. In DNA form, the CDR3 reads TGTGCCACCAGGCCGGACAGGGGAGACACTGAAGCTTTCTTT. This chain joins TRBV15 and TRBJ1-1, with TRBD1 matching 9 bases. CDR1 is LNHNV and CDR2 is YYDKDF in the germline V gene (reference sequence). Trimming at V came to 6 bases and at J to 3 bases, leaving 5 bases not matched to a gene. This CDR3 is built from 14 residues.